The entry below gives a single T cell receptor (beta chain) sequence along with its context. The data originate from a study of T cell repertoires in cytomegalovirus infection. CDR3 length: 13 amino acids. Trimming pared 10 bases from V and 0 bases from J, leaving 12 bases between. TCRdb redid the calling of the reads with MiXCR, one entry per CDR3 protein. The data contain around 740,000 distinct CDR3 sequences, 35% of them singletons. What was sequenced was PBMCs. J is TRBJ1-1 and V is TRBV12-3 or TRBV12-4; D not resolved. This receptor was identified in a human donor in good health (CMV status not recorded). Some clones in this sample may be carry-over from other donors' samples. The DNA for the CDR3 is TGTGCCACCCTGATCCGAATGAACACTGAAGCTTTCTTT. Protein: CATLIRMNTEAFF.